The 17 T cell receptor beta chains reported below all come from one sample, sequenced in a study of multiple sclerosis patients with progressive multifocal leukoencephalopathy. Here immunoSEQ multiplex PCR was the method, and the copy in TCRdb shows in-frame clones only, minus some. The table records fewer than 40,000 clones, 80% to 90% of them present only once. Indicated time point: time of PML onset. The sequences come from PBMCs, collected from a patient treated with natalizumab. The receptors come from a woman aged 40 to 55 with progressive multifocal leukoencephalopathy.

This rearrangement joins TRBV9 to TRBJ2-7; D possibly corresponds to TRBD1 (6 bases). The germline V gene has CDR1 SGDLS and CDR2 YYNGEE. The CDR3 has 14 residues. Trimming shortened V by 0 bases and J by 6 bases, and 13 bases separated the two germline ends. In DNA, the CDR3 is TGTGCCAGCAGCGTAGAAGTCAGGGACACCGAGCAGTACTTC. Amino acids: CASSVEVRDTEQYF.

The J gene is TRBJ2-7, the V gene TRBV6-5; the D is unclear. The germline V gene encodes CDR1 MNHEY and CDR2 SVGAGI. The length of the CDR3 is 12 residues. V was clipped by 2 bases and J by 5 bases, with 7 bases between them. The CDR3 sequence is CASSYGGNEQYF. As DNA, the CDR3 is TGTGCCAGCAGTTACGGCGGCAACGAGCAGTACTTC.

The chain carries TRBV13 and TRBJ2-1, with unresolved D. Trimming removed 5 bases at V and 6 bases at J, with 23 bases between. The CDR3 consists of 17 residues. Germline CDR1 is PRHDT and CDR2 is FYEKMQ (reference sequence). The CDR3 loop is CASSPLQRLFGRNEQFF. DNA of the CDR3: TGTGCCAGCAGCCCACTACAGCGCCTGTTTGGGCGCAATGAGCAGTTCTTC.

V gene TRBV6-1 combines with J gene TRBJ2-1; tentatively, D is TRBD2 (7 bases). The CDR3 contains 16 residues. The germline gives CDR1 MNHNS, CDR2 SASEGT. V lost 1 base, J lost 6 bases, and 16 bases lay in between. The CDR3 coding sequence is TGTGCCAGCAGTGAAGACGAGGGGGAGGGTGGCAATGAGCAGTTCTTC. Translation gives CASSEDEGEGGNEQFF.

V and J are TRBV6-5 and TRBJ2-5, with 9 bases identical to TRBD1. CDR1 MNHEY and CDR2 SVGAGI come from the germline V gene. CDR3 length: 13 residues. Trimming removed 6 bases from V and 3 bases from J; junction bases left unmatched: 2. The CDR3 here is CASRTGGKETQYF. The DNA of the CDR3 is TGTGCCAGCAGGACAGGGGGTAAAGAGACCCAGTACTTC.

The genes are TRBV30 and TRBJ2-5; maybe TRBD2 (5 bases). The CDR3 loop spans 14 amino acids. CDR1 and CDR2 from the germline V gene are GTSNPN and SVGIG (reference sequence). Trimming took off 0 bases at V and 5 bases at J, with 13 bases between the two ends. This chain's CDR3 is CAWSVSGSIETQYF. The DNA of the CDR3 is TGTGCCTGGAGTGTGTCGGGATCAATTGAGACCCAGTACTTC. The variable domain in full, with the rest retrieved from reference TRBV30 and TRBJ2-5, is SQTIHQWPATLVQPVGSPLSLECTVEGTSNPNLYWYRQAAGRGLQLLFYSVGIGQISSEVPQNLSASRPQDRQFILSSKKLLLSDSGFYLCAWSVSGSIETQYFGPGTRLLVL.

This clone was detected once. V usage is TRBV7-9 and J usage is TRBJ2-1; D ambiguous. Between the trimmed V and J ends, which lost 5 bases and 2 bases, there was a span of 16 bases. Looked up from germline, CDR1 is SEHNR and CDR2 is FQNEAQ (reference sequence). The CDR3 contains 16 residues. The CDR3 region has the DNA TGTGCCAGCAGCCCCCCCCGTTTGTGGGCCTACAATGAGCAGTTCTTC. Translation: CASSPPRLWAYNEQFF. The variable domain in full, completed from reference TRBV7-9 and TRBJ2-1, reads DTGVSQNPRHKITKRGQNVTFRCDPISEHNRLYWYRQTLGQGPEFLTYFQNEAQLEKSRLLSDRFSAERPKGSFSTLEIQRTEQGDSAMYLCASSPPRLWAYNEQFFGPGTRLTVL.

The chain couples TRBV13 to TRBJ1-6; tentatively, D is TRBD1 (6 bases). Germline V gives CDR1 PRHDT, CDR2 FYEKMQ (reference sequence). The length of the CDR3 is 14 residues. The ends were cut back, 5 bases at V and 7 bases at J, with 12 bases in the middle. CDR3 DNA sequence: TGTGCCAGCAGCCGGACAGTCGGCAATTCACCCCTCCACTTT. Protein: CASSRTVGNSPLHF.

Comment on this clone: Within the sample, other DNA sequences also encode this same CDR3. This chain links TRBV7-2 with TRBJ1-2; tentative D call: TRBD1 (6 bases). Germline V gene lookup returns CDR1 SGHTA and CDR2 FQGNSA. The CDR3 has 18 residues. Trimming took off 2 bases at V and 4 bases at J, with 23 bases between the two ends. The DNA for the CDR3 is TGTGCCAGCAGCTTACGGGGGCGACGGACTCAAGGGGGCTATGGCTACACCTTC. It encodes CASSLRGRRTQGGYGYTF.

The CDR3 nucleotides are TGTGCCAGCAGCGTAGGACAAAAGAACACTGAAGCTTTCTTT. This sequence encodes CASSVGQKNTEAFF. The genes are TRBV9 and TRBJ1-1, with unresolved D. V was trimmed by 0 bases and J by 1 base, leaving 7 bases between them. The V gene's germline CDR1 is SGDLS and CDR2 YYNGEE. The CDR3 extends over 14 amino acids.

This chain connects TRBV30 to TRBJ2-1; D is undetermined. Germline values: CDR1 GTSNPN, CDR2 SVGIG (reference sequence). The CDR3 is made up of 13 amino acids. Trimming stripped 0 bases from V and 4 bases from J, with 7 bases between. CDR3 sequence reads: CAWSVGLYNEQFF. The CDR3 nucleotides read TGTGCCTGGAGTGTCGGCCTATACAATGAGCAGTTCTTC.

The CDR3 nucleotides are TGTGCCAGCAGCGTCGTCCAAAACTATGGCTACACCTTC. Translated: CASSVVQNYGYTF. V is TRBV9 and J is TRBJ1-2, with no clear D. Germline lookup yields CDR1 SGDLS and CDR2 YYNGEE. The ends were cut back, 2 bases at V and 2 bases at J, with 7 bases in the middle. The CDR3 spans 13 residues.

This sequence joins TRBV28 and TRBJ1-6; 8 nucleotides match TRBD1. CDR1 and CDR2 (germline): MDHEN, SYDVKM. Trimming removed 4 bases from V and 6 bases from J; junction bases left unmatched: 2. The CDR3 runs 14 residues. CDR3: CASSYGQGNSPLHF. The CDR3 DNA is TGTGCCAGCAGTTACGGACAGGGTAATTCACCCCTCCACTTT.

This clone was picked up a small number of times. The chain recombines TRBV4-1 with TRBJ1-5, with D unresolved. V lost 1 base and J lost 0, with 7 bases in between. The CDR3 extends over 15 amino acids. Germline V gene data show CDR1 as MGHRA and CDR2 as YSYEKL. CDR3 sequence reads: CASSQGGDSNQPQHF. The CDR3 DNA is TGCGCCAGCAGCCAAGGTGGGGATAGCAATCAGCCCCAGCATTTT.

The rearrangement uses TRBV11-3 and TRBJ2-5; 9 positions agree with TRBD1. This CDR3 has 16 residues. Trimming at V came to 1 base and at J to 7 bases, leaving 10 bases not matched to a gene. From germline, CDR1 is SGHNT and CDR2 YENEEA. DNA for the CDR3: TGTGCCAGCAGCTTAGGGGGACAGGGCCCCGCCGGGACCCAGTACTTC. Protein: CASSLGGQGPAGTQYF.

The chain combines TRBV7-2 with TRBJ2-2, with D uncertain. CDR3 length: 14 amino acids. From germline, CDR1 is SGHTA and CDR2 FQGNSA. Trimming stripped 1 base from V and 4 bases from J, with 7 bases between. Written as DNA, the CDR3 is TGTGCCAGCAGCTTAGATGCAATCACCGGGGAGCTGTTTTTT. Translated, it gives CASSLDAITGELFF.

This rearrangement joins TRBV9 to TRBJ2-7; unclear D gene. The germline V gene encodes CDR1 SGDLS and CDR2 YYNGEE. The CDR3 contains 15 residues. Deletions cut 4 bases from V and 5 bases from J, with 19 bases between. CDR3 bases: TGTGCCAGCAGCTTGGGTAGGGTGCCTAGGGACGAGCAGTACTTC. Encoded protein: CASSLGRVPRDEQYF.